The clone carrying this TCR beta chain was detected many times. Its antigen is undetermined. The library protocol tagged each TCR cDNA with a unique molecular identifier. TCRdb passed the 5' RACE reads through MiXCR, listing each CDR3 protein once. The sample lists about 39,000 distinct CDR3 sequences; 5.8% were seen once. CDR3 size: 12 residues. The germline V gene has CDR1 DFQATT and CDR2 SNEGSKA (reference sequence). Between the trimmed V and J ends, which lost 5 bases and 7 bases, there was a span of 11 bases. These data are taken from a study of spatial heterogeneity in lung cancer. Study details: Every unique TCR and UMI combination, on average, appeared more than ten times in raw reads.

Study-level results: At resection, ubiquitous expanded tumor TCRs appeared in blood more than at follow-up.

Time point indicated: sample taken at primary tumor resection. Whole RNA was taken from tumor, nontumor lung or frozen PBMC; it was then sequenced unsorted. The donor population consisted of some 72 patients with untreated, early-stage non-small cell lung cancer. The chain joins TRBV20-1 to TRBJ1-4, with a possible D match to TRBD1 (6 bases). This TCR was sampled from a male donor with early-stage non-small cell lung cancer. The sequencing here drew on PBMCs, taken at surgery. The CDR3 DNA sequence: TGCAGTGCTTACAGGGACCCTGAAAAACTGTTTTTT. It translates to CSAYRDPEKLFF.